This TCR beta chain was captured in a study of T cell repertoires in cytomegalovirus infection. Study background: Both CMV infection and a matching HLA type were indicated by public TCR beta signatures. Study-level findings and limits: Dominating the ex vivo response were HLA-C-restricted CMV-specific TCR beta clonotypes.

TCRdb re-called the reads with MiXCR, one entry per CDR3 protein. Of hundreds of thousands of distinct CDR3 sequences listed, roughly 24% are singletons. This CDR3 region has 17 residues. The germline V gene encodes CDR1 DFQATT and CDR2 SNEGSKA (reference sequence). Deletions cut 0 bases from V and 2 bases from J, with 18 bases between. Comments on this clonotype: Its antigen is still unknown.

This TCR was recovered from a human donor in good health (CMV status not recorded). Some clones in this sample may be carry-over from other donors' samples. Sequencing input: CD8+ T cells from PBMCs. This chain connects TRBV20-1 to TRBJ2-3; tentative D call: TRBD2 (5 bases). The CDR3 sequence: CSARDSGAILATDTQYF. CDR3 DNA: TGCAGTGCTAGAGACAGCGGCGCCATTCTTGCCACAGATACGCAGTATTTT.